This record concerns one T cell receptor (beta chain) sequence. The data stem from a study of cytomegalovirus exposure and HLA in healthy donors. PCR primers comprised 60 Vbeta and 13 Jbeta primers. The assay was immunoSEQ multiplex PCR, and TCRdb's table has in-frame clones only and misses some. The sample yields some 90,000 clones, roughly 81% seen once. The germline V gene has CDR1 SGHDN and CDR2 FVKESK. The CDR3 covers 15 residues. V dropped 1 base and J dropped 4; count of bases not matched to a gene: 5. This clonotype was sampled from a man aged 35-49 years in good health and CMV-seronegative. The chain couples TRBV14 to TRBJ2-5; 8 bases are a match to TRBD1. Sequencing was done on a sample of PBMCs. The CDR3 DNA follows: TGTGCCAGCAGCCAAGTTAGAGGACAGGGAGAGACCCAGTACTTC. Its protein is CASSQVRGQGETQYF.